This T cell receptor (beta chain) derives from a study of blood T cells in healthy people across ages. PCR was performed a second time for about 7 to 12 cycles using a sample-barcoded 5' primer and a J-beta primer mix. A template-switch adaptor containing 12 random nucleotides labeled each cDNA molecule. TCRdb re-derived calls from the 5' RACE reads in MiXCR, one entry per CDR3 protein. The data contain fewer than 1.5 million distinct CDR3 sequences, approximately 40% of them singletons. A few counts support this clonotype. Its antigen remains unidentified. Study observations and caveats: It was not possible, with unsorted PBMCs, to conclusively compare naive and antigen-experienced cells. It was found that TCR beta diversity correlated strongly with the percentage of naive T cells.

This sequence was found in a woman between 18 and 30 years old in good health. The sequenced material came from blood.

CDR3 in amino acids: CSAPRDRLKTQYF. The CDR3 DNA sequence: TGCAGTGCTCCTCGGGACAGGCTGAAGACCCAGTACTTC. J is TRBJ2-5 and V is TRBV20-1, with 8 bases lining up with TRBD1. Germline CDR1 is DFQATT and CDR2 is SNEGSKA (reference sequence). The junction had 8 bases not matched to a gene; V was cut back by 5 bases and J by 6 bases. The CDR3 extends over 13 amino acids.